This T cell receptor beta chain appears in the sequencing data of a study of cytomegalovirus exposure and HLA in healthy donors. This clone was counted a single time. As yet, its antigen is unknown. The PCR had 60 Vbeta and 13 Jbeta primers. The protocol was immunoSEQ multiplex PCR, while the TCRdb copy is restricted to in-frame clones and leaves out a portion. The sample holds roughly 120,000 clones, over 70% seen once. Study results and limitations: Common viral pathogens seemed to be connected with several of the most significant clusters, according to a later analysis. Earlier analysis yielded a pattern in which most TCR beta V segments were productive about 90% or about 30% of the time.

CDR3 length equals 15 residues. Deletions cut 5 bases from V and 3 bases from J, with 14 bases between. CDR1 is SGHVS and CDR2 is FNYEAQ in the germline V gene. J is TRBJ1-5 and V is TRBV7-6; D possibly corresponds to TRBD1 (5 bases). The sample comprised PBMCs. The TCR was taken from a woman aged 40 to 55 in good health and CMV-seronegative. This chain's CDR3 is CASSQGDSFNQPQHF. CDR3 sequence (DNA): TGTGCCAGCAGCCAAGGTGACAGTTTCAATCAGCCCCAGCATTTT. Filled out from reference TRBV7-6 and TRBJ1-5, the complete variable domain reads GAGVSQSPRYKVTKRGQDVALRCDPISGHVSLYWYRQALGQGPEFLTYFNYEAQQDKSGLPNDRFSAERPEGSISTLTIQRTEQRDSAMYRCASSQGDSFNQPQHFGDGTRLSIL.